This T cell receptor (beta chain) derives from a study of blood T cell repertoires in COVID-19. Looking at the study overall: Samples came from the United States, Italy and Spain, spanning acute and convalescent COVID-19.

CDR1 SGHTA and CDR2 FQGNSA come from the germline V gene. V shed 5 bases and J shed 5 bases, with 14 bases lying between them. This CDR3 has 14 residues. In the original analysis: Estimated nucleated cell counts came from reference gene primer amplification. Measured with immunoSEQ multiplex PCR; TCRdb has only the in-frame clones, and not every one. V and J calls and clone size follow that table, whereas D and trimming were derived from the DNA. The sample shows some 100,000 clones, roughly 89% of them seen only once. The chain employs TRBV7-2 and TRBJ2-3, with D uncertain. This TCR was sampled from a woman at least 80 years old with active COVID-19. Sequencing input: peripheral blood. The CDR3 region has the DNA TGTGCCAGCAGCCCCCGAACCCTAGGAGATACGCAGTATTTT. Translation: CASSPRTLGDTQYF.